The 24 T cell receptor beta chains given below trace back to one sample, sequenced in a study of blood T cell repertoires in COVID-19. TCRdb's table, derived via immunoSEQ multiplex PCR, lists solely in-frame clones and lacks some. The table shows under 150,000 clones, with approximately 89% occurring only once. Sequencing input: peripheral blood. Source of these receptors: a human donor in a cohort sampled during active COVID-19.

The chain couples TRBV7-9 to TRBJ1-1; possibly TRBD1 for D (5 bases). The CDR3 contains 15 residues. V lost 0 bases, J lost 5 bases, and 13 bases lay in between. Germline assignment: CDR1 SEHNR and CDR2 FQNEAQ (reference sequence). CDR3 region: CASSLAPGGETEAFF. CDR3 coding DNA: TGTGCCAGCAGCTTAGCCCCGGGAGGGGAAACTGAAGCTTTCTTT.

The genes are TRBV6-2 or TRBV6-3 and TRBJ2-7; 8 nucleotides match TRBD1. CDR3 size: 16 residues. V was clipped by 3 bases and J by 5 bases; unmatched bases: 12. In germline, CDR1 is MNHEY, CDR2 SVGEGT. The CDR3, as DNA: TGTGCCAGCAGTTATTCGGGGACAGGTGGGGGGAACGAGCAGTACTTC. Translated: CASSYSGTGGGNEQYF.

The chain links TRBV15 to TRBJ1-4; TRBD1 might be the D (6 bases). Germline V gene sequence: CDR1 LNHNV, CDR2 YYDKDF (reference sequence). The length of the CDR3 is 13 residues. V was pared by 7 bases and J by 8 bases, with 14 bases between. The CDR3, as DNA: TGTGCCACCACCTCAGGGGATTTGGAAAAACTGTTTTTT. Protein sequence: CATTSGDLEKLFF. Full variable domain (outside the CDR3, taken from reference TRBV15 and TRBJ1-4): DAMVIQNPRYQVTQFGKPVTLSCSQTLNHNVMYWYQQKSSQAPKLLFHYYDKDFNNEADTPDNFQSRRPNTSFCFLDIRSPGLGDTAMYLCATTSGDLEKLFFGSGTQLSVL.

This sequence joins TRBV7-7 and TRBJ1-1; D not resolved. Germline V gene data show CDR1 as SSHAT and CDR2 as FNYEAQ (reference sequence). Trimming removed 1 base from V and 7 bases from J, with 10 bases in between. This CDR3 is built from 13 residues. CDR3 amino acids: CASSLDSDHEAFF. As DNA, the CDR3 is TGTGCCAGCAGCTTAGATAGTGATCATGAAGCTTTCTTT. Using reference TRBV7-7 and TRBJ1-1 for the parts outside the CDR3, the full variable domain is GAGVSQSPRYKVTKRGQDVTLRCDPISSHATLYWYQQALGQGPEFLTYFNYEAQPDKSGLPSDRFSAERPEGSISTLTIQRTEQRDSAMYRCASSLDSDHEAFFGQGTRLTVV.

This sequence joins TRBV4-1 and TRBJ1-1; D is ambiguous. Trimming cost V 5 bases and J 0 bases, with 4 bases left between them. The CDR3 totals 12 residues. Germline loops: CDR1 MGHRA, CDR2 YSYEKL. DNA for the CDR3: TGCGCCAGCAGCTCAATGAACACTGAAGCTTTCTTT. It specifies CASSSMNTEAFF.

This clone has just one count. This chain connects TRBV6-2 or TRBV6-3 to TRBJ2-5; perhaps TRBD2 as D (5 bases). The CDR3 length is 15 residues. The germline V gene has CDR1 MNHEY and CDR2 SVGEGT. Trimming shortened V by 4 bases and J by 1 base, and 13 bases separated the two germline ends. The CDR3 DNA follows: TGTGCCAGCAGTTCTGCTAGAGCGGTCCAAGAGACCCAGTACTTC. Translating it yields CASSSARAVQETQYF.

The chain is built from TRBV4-3 and TRBJ1-1; 7 nucleotides agree with TRBD1. CDR1 and CDR2 from the germline V gene are LGHNA and YSLEER. V lost 2 bases and J lost 5; bases outside the gene matches: 8. The CDR3 consists of 15 residues. CDR3 DNA sequence: TGCGCCAGCAGCCAATTTTCGACAGGGAAGACTGAAGCTTTCTTT. Protein product: CASSQFSTGKTEAFF.

This chain links TRBV11-2 with TRBJ2-5; D ambiguous. Germline CDR1 SGHAT, CDR2 FQNNGV. The CDR3 length is 13 residues. Trimming pared 5 bases from V and 5 bases from J, leaving 12 bases between. The CDR3 sequence is CASSPLTPETQYF. The CDR3 bases are TGTGCCAGCAGCCCCCTAACGCCCGAGACCCAGTACTTC.

V is TRBV5-4 and J is TRBJ2-7; possibly TRBD1 for D (6 bases). CDR3 size: 15 residues. Germline V gene lookup returns CDR1 SGHNT and CDR2 YYREEE (reference sequence). V lost 7 bases, J lost 0 bases, and 17 bases lay in between. CDR3 region: CASGNPGQSSYEQYF. CDR3 in DNA: TGTGCCAGCGGAAACCCGGGACAAAGCTCCTACGAGCAGTACTTC.

The rearrangement links TRBV5-1 to TRBJ2-1; 8 bases are a match to TRBD2. Germline V lookup: CDR1 SGHRS, CDR2 YFSETQ. This CDR3 is 16 amino acids long. V trimming: 0 bases; J trimming: 6 bases; junction bases outside the gene matches: 8. The DNA of the CDR3 is TGCGCCAGCAGCTTGGATGGAAGCGGGGGAATCAATGAGCAGTTCTTC. It yields the protein CASSLDGSGGINEQFF.

This rearrangement joins TRBV10-1 to TRBJ2-7; 9 nucleotides align to TRBD1. The CDR3 has 14 residues. From germline, CDR1 is WNHNN and CDR2 SYGVQD (reference sequence). Trimming cost V 10 bases and J 4 bases; bases outside gene matches: 11. CDR3 DNA: TGCGCCATCTCACCGGGACAGGGTTGTTACGAGCAGTACTTC. Translating it yields CAISPGQGCYEQYF.

This rearrangement joins TRBV2 to TRBJ2-5; 8 bases align to TRBD1. CDR1 is SNHLY, CDR2 FYNNEI, per germline. The junction had 7 bases not matched to a gene; V was cut back by 6 bases and J by 1 base. The CDR3 runs 15 residues. As DNA, the CDR3 is TGTGCCAGCAGCCCGGACAGGGCCCTCCAAGAGACCCAGTACTTC. The encoded protein is CASSPDRALQETQYF. Full variable domain (rest looked up from reference TRBV2 and TRBJ2-5): EPEVTQTPSHQVTQMGQEVILRCVPISNHLYFYWYRQILGQKVEFLVSFYNNEISEKSEIFDDQFSVERPDGSNFTLKIRSTKLEDSAMYFCASSPDRALQETQYFGPGTRLLVL.

V and J are TRBV24-1 and TRBJ2-7, with 10 bases lining up with TRBD1. The germline V gene encodes CDR1 KGHDR and CDR2 SFDVKD. This CDR3 is 15 amino acids long. Losses at the gene ends were 3 bases for V and 3 bases for J; bases not matched to a gene: 4. CDR3 in amino acids: CATSDAGQGGYEQYF. DNA of the CDR3: TGTGCCACCAGTGATGCCGGACAGGGGGGCTACGAGCAGTACTTC.

The rearrangement uses TRBV10-3 and TRBJ1-1; tentatively, D is TRBD1 (6 bases). Per germline, CDR1 ENHRY and CDR2 SYGVKD. The CDR3 is 13 residues long. Trimming stripped 7 bases from V and 2 bases from J, with 11 bases between. This CDR3 is CAIKPGHNTEAFF. As DNA, the CDR3 is TGTGCCATCAAGCCGGGACATAACACTGAAGCTTTCTTT.

The chain combines TRBV7-2 with TRBJ1-4, with D uncertain. Germline lookup yields CDR1 SGHTA and CDR2 FQGNSA. The CDR3 consists of 15 residues. The V gene lost 1 base and the J gene lost 7 bases, with 13 bases spanning the gap. The CDR3 here is CASSLGGVSGEKLFF. Written as DNA, the CDR3 is TGTGCCAGCAGCTTAGGGGGAGTCTCAGGTGAAAAACTGTTTTTT.

This clone has only a few counts. The J gene is TRBJ1-5, the V gene TRBV6-5; D is unclear. There are 15 residues in the CDR3. Trimming shortened V by 6 bases and J by 0 bases, and 12 bases separated the two germline ends. Germline CDR1 is MNHEY and CDR2 is SVGAGI. For the CDR3, the DNA is TGTGCCAGCAGGCGCGACATCCGTAGCAATCAGCCCCAGCATTTT. Translating gives CASRRDIRSNQPQHF.

The chain links TRBV6-2 or TRBV6-3 to TRBJ2-5; 9 nucleotides align to TRBD2. V was clipped by 0 bases and J by 3 bases; unmatched bases: 8. CDR3 size: 17 residues. CDR1 MNHEY and CDR2 SVGEGT come from the germline V gene. The CDR3 spells CASSYSLRGGEEETQYF. The CDR3 DNA reads TGTGCCAGCAGTTACTCCCTGCGGGGGGGAGAGGAAGAGACCCAGTACTTC.

The chain combines TRBV4-3 with TRBJ1-2, with TRBD1 matching over 8 bases. V lost 1 base and J lost 8; bases outside the gene matches: 9. The CDR3 runs 15 residues. Looked up from germline, CDR1 is LGHNA and CDR2 is YSLEER. The CDR3 bases are TGCGCCAGCAGCCAAGTACCCCAGGGGGCCGGGGGCTACACCTTC. As protein: CASSQVPQGAGGYTF.

The chain joins TRBV6-5 to TRBJ2-7; TRBD2 is a possible D gene (5 bases). V was cut by 7 bases and J by 3 bases, with 16 bases left in between. In germline, CDR1 is MNHEY, CDR2 SVGAGI. This CDR3 has 14 residues. The CDR3 here is CASTSSGGGYEQYF. The CDR3 bases are TGTGCCAGCACCTCATCGGGCGGAGGCTACGAGCAGTACTTC.

This clone has a handful of counts. The V and J genes are TRBV4-1 and TRBJ2-2; tentatively, D is TRBD2 (6 bases). Germline values: CDR1 MGHRA, CDR2 YSYEKL. Trimming cost V 11 bases and J 2 bases, with 12 bases left between them. This CDR3 spans 13 amino acids. The CDR3 sequence is CAAGDSNTGELFF. CDR3 DNA sequence: TGCGCCGCTGGGGACTCAAACACCGGGGAGCTGTTTTTT.

The J gene is TRBJ1-4, the V gene TRBV19, with D tentatively TRBD1 (6 bases). Per the germline V gene, CDR1 is LNHDA and CDR2 is SQIVND (reference sequence). This CDR3 has 15 amino acids. The V gene lost 6 bases and the J gene lost 6 bases, with 17 bases spanning the gap. The CDR3 bases are TGTGCCAGTAGCCTTCGGCGGGGGCTCGATGAAAAACTGTTTTTT. Its translation: CASSLRRGLDEKLFF.

The J gene is TRBJ1-4, the V gene TRBV27; maybe TRBD1 (6 bases). In germline, CDR1 is MNHEY, CDR2 SMNVEV (reference sequence). The CDR3 is made up of 13 amino acids. V lost 5 bases and J lost 6, with 10 bases in between. CDR3 sequence reads: CASSRTEDEKLFF. CDR3 nucleotide sequence: TGTGCCAGCAGTCGGACAGAGGATGAAAAACTGTTTTTT.

This chain uses TRBV6-5 with TRBJ1-1; D gene uncertain. The CDR3 is made up of 12 amino acids. V was clipped by 5 bases and J by 1 base, with 5 bases between them. Germline V lookup: CDR1 MNHEY, CDR2 SVGAGI. CDR3 coding DNA: TGTGCCAGCAGTCGGAGGAACACTGAAGCTTTCTTT. Protein sequence: CASSRRNTEAFF.

The chain is built from TRBV3-1 (or the pseudogene TRBV3-2) and TRBJ2-7, with D maybe TRBD2 (5 bases). CDR1 LGHDT and CDR2 YNNKEL come from the germline V gene (reference sequence). V was cut by 1 base and J by 7 bases, with 5 bases left in between. The CDR3 is made up of 11 amino acids. CDR3 coding DNA: TGTGCCAGCAGCCAAGGAGGGGAGCAGTACTTC. Protein product: CASSQGGEQYF.